This is a list of T cell receptor beta chains from one sample in a study of neurological immune-mediated disorders. MiXCR, applied by TCRdb to the 5' RACE reads, yields one record per CDR3 protein. The table has 23,000 or so distinct CDR3 sequences, about 12% seen once; the top ten hold around 14%. The sample was PBMCs. These receptors were taken from a woman aged 55-69 years with HTLV-1-associated myelopathy (HAM/TSP). The CDR3 runs from the conserved cysteine through the conserved F or W. The D gene is left open where the match is weak. Clone size is stated in some rows and not others, as once, few, many or a class when expanded.

d_gene: .; abundance: .; v_gene: TRBV20-1; j_gene: TRBJ1-1; CDR3nt: TGCAGTGCTAGCGGGGGGGCGAACACTGAAGCTTTCTTT; CDR3aa: CSASGGANTEAFF
d_gene: .; abundance: .; v_gene: TRBV18; j_gene: TRBJ2-5; CDR3nt: TGTGCCAGCTCACCACCTCGACAGGGAGGCGGAGAGACCCAGTACTTC; CDR3aa: CASSPPRQGGGETQYF
d_gene: .; abundance: many; v_gene: TRBV10-1; j_gene: TRBJ1-1; CDR3nt: TGCGCCAGCAGTTCCGGGACCCCCACTGAAGCTTTCTTT; CDR3aa: CASSSGTPTEAFF
d_gene: .; abundance: .; v_gene: TRBV12-3/TRBV12-4; j_gene: TRBJ1-5; CDR3nt: TGTGCCAGCAGTTTTGGGGGGAGCAATCAGCCCCAGCATTTT; CDR3aa: CASSFGGSNQPQHF
d_gene: .; abundance: many; v_gene: TRBV7-2; j_gene: TRBJ1-4; CDR3nt: TGTGCCAGCAGCCTAGTTAGGGGGGCAGGTGAAAAACTGTTTTTT; CDR3aa: CASSLVRGAGEKLFF
d_gene: .; abundance: many; v_gene: TRBV3-1; j_gene: TRBJ1-3; CDR3nt: TGTGCCAGCAGCCTTACGGGTGCTTCTGGAAACACCATATATTTT; CDR3aa: CASSLTGASGNTIYF
d_gene: .; abundance: many; v_gene: TRBV7-9; j_gene: TRBJ2-1; CDR3nt: TGTGCCAGCACCCTCCCCCTGAAAAAAAGTGTCCACAATGAGCAGTTCTTC; CDR3aa: CASTLPLKKSVHNEQFF
d_gene: TRBD1; abundance: many; v_gene: TRBV7-8; j_gene: TRBJ1-6; CDR3nt: TGTGCCAGCAGCCGAGACAGGGGAAGCTCCTATAATTCACCCCTCCACTTT; CDR3aa: CASSRDRGSSYNSPLHF
d_gene: TRBD1; abundance: many; v_gene: TRBV27; j_gene: TRBJ1-2; CDR3nt: TGTGCCAGCAGTTTGACCGGGGACAGTAACTATGGCTACACCTTC; CDR3aa: CASSLTGDSNYGYTF
d_gene: .; abundance: many; v_gene: TRBV12-3/TRBV12-4; j_gene: TRBJ1-1; CDR3nt: TGTGCCAGCAGAATGGGCCCCGAGAGGGTTCAGAACACTGAAGCTTTCTTT; CDR3aa: CASRMGPERVQNTEAFF
d_gene: TRBD2; abundance: many; v_gene: TRBV7-2; j_gene: TRBJ2-6; CDR3nt: TGTGCCAGCAGCTCCAGACTAGCGGGGGGCCTTTCTGGGGCCAACGTCCTGACTTTC; CDR3aa: CASSSRLAGGLSGANVLTF
d_gene: TRBD1; abundance: .; v_gene: TRBV20-1; j_gene: TRBJ1-1; CDR3nt: TGCAGTGCTAGACGACGTGGGACAGGAAACACTGAAGCTTTCTTT; CDR3aa: CSARRRGTGNTEAFF
d_gene: .; abundance: many; v_gene: TRBV5-6; j_gene: TRBJ1-6; CDR3nt: TGTGCCAGCAGCTTGGTCGGCAGCGCTCACAATTCACCCCTCCACTTT; CDR3aa: CASSLVGSAHNSPLHF
d_gene: TRBD1; abundance: many; v_gene: TRBV18; j_gene: TRBJ1-5; CDR3nt: TGTGCCAGCTCACCAATGAGACAGGGCCAGCCCCAGCATTTT; CDR3aa: CASSPMRQGQPQHF
d_gene: TRBD1; abundance: many; v_gene: TRBV7-9; j_gene: TRBJ1-1; CDR3nt: TGTGCCAGCAGCCGCTTTGGACAGGGGTCCGCTGAAGCTTTCTTT; CDR3aa: CASSRFGQGSAEAFF
d_gene: .; abundance: many; v_gene: TRBV28; j_gene: TRBJ1-2; CDR3nt: TGTGCCAGCAGTCCACTCGACAGCTATGGCTACACCTTC; CDR3aa: CASSPLDSYGYTF
d_gene: .; abundance: many; v_gene: TRBV20-1; j_gene: TRBJ2-7; CDR3nt: TGCAGTGGCCGTCCCCTCTGGACAGAGCGAGAGCAGTACTTC; CDR3aa: CSGRPLWTEREQYF
d_gene: .; abundance: many; v_gene: TRBV12-5; j_gene: TRBJ1-5; CDR3nt: TGTGCTAGTGGACCTAATCAGCCCCAGCATTTT; CDR3aa: CASGPNQPQHF
d_gene: .; abundance: many; v_gene: TRBV11-3; j_gene: TRBJ2-3; CDR3nt: TGTGCCAGCAGCTTAGATAAGGGCGCGTATTTT; CDR3aa: CASSLDKGAYF
d_gene: TRBD2; abundance: medium-sized; v_gene: TRBV20-1; j_gene: TRBJ2-3; CDR3nt: TGCAGTGCTAGTAGGCCCTTGGGACTAGCGGCAGATACGCAGTATTTT; CDR3aa: CSASRPLGLAADTQYF
d_gene: .; abundance: many; v_gene: TRBV18; j_gene: TRBJ1-5; CDR3nt: TGTGCCAGCTCACCGACTTCCGGGAGGGTTTCGCCCCAGCATTTT; CDR3aa: CASSPTSGRVSPQHF
d_gene: .; abundance: many; v_gene: TRBV7-9; j_gene: TRBJ2-7; CDR3nt: TGTGCCAGCAACCACGGAGGGGGGCCCGAGCAGTACTTC; CDR3aa: CASNHGGGPEQYF
d_gene: .; abundance: .; v_gene: TRBV20-1; j_gene: TRBJ2-7; CDR3nt: TGCAGTGCTAGAGGAGGGGGAGCCTACGAGCAGTACTTC; CDR3aa: CSARGGGAYEQYF
d_gene: TRBD1; abundance: .; v_gene: TRBV19; j_gene: TRBJ1-1; CDR3nt: TGTGCCAGTAGTCCCGAGAGACAGGGTAGAGGACGGACTGAAGCTTTCTTT; CDR3aa: CASSPERQGRGRTEAFF
d_gene: TRBD1; abundance: many; v_gene: TRBV6-6; j_gene: TRBJ1-6; CDR3nt: TGTGCCATCGGACAGGGGATGTATAATTCACCCCTCCACTTT; CDR3aa: CAIGQGMYNSPLHF
d_gene: .; abundance: .; v_gene: TRBV29-1; j_gene: TRBJ2-3; CDR3nt: TGCAGCGTTGAATCGGCAGACGGGGTAGGGAATACGCAGTATTTT; CDR3aa: CSVESADGVGNTQYF
d_gene: TRBD2; abundance: .; v_gene: TRBV2; j_gene: TRBJ2-1; CDR3nt: TGTGCCAGCAGTGAACAAATAGCGGGAGGTGATAATGAGCAGTTCTTC; CDR3aa: CASSEQIAGGDNEQFF
d_gene: .; abundance: many; v_gene: TRBV5-1; j_gene: TRBJ2-7; CDR3nt: TGCGCCAGCAGCGATCCCAGACCAAGCGGCTACGAGCAGTACTTC; CDR3aa: CASSDPRPSGYEQYF
d_gene: TRBD2; abundance: many; v_gene: TRBV10-3; j_gene: TRBJ2-1; CDR3nt: TGTGCCACTAGCGGGGGGGCCGAAAGGACGGGAAATGAGCAGTTCTTC; CDR3aa: CATSGGAERTGNEQFF
d_gene: .; abundance: .; v_gene: TRBV2; j_gene: TRBJ2-3; CDR3nt: TGTGCCAGCAGTGATACCCCGGGAGATACGCAGTATTTT; CDR3aa: CASSDTPGDTQYF
d_gene: TRBD2; abundance: .; v_gene: TRBV6-5; j_gene: TRBJ2-5; CDR3nt: TGTGCCAGCAGTCCCGGACTAGCGGGGAGGAATCAAGAGACCCAGTACTTC; CDR3aa: CASSPGLAGRNQETQYF
d_gene: TRBD2; abundance: many; v_gene: TRBV20-1; j_gene: TRBJ2-3; CDR3nt: TGCAGTGCTACCGCGGGGGGGCGGGCAGATACGCAGTATTTT; CDR3aa: CSATAGGRADTQYF
d_gene: TRBD2; abundance: many; v_gene: TRBV14; j_gene: TRBJ2-7; CDR3nt: TGTGCCAGCAGCCCAGGACTAGCGGGAGGGTTCGACGAGCAGTACTTC; CDR3aa: CASSPGLAGGFDEQYF
d_gene: .; abundance: many; v_gene: TRBV10-2; j_gene: TRBJ1-4; CDR3nt: TGCGCCAGCAGTGAGGTGGGCGATGAAAAACTGTTTTTT; CDR3aa: CASSEVGDEKLFF
d_gene: .; abundance: many; v_gene: TRBV30; j_gene: TRBJ2-4; CDR3nt: TGTGCCTGGAGTAAGGCAGGACTAGCCAAAAACATTCAGTACTTC; CDR3aa: CAWSKAGLAKNIQYF
d_gene: TRBD1; abundance: few; v_gene: TRBV7-9; j_gene: TRBJ2-1; CDR3nt: TGTGCCAGCAGTCCTGACAGGGGCAAATACAATGAGCAGTTCTTC; CDR3aa: CASSPDRGKYNEQFF
d_gene: .; abundance: many; v_gene: TRBV29-1; j_gene: TRBJ1-1; CDR3nt: TGCAGCCCAGCGGAGGTTACTGAAGCTTTCTTT; CDR3aa: CSPAEVTEAFF
d_gene: .; abundance: many; v_gene: TRBV10-3; j_gene: TRBJ2-1; CDR3nt: TGTGCCATCAGTGAGTCGCCTAACTCCTACAATGAGCAGTTCTTC; CDR3aa: CAISESPNSYNEQFF
d_gene: .; abundance: many; v_gene: TRBV12-5; j_gene: TRBJ2-1; CDR3nt: TGTGCTAGTGGTTTGGTCTGGGGGAGCTCCTACAATGAGCAGTTCTTC; CDR3aa: CASGLVWGSSYNEQFF
d_gene: .; abundance: many; v_gene: TRBV12-3/TRBV12-4; j_gene: TRBJ1-5; CDR3nt: TGTGCCAGCAGAGCGACAGGCAAGAATCAGCCCCAGCATTTT; CDR3aa: CASRATGKNQPQHF
d_gene: .; abundance: many; v_gene: TRBV20-1; j_gene: TRBJ2-5; CDR3nt: TGCAGTGTCGTCGGGGGTTACCCAGAGACCCAGTACTTC; CDR3aa: CSVVGGYPETQYF
d_gene: TRBD2; abundance: many; v_gene: TRBV5-1; j_gene: TRBJ2-5; CDR3nt: TGCGCCAGCAGCTTGACCAACACGGGGGGAGAGACCCAGTACTTC; CDR3aa: CASSLTNTGGETQYF
d_gene: .; abundance: .; v_gene: TRBV29-1; j_gene: TRBJ1-1; CDR3nt: TGCAGCGTTGTCGCGGGTGGTCAGACTGAAGCTTTCTTT; CDR3aa: CSVVAGGQTEAFF
d_gene: TRBD2; abundance: .; v_gene: TRBV10-3; j_gene: TRBJ2-3; CDR3nt: TGTGCCTCCGGACTAGCGGGAGATACAGATACGCAGTATTTT; CDR3aa: CASGLAGDTDTQYF
d_gene: .; abundance: many; v_gene: TRBV7-2; j_gene: TRBJ1-6; CDR3nt: TGTGCCAGCAGCCTCAGGGGAAATTCACCCCTCCACTTT; CDR3aa: CASSLRGNSPLHF
d_gene: TRBD1; abundance: many; v_gene: TRBV20-1; j_gene: TRBJ2-1; CDR3nt: TGCGGTGCCGCCCGGGACAGGGTGGGCAATGAGCAGTCCTTC; CDR3aa: CGAARDRVGNEQSF
d_gene: .; abundance: .; v_gene: TRBV7-7; j_gene: TRBJ2-1; CDR3nt: TGTGCTAGCAGTCCAGGAGGGGGGTACAATGAGCAGTTCTTC; CDR3aa: CASSPGGGYNEQFF
d_gene: .; abundance: many; v_gene: TRBV5-1; j_gene: TRBJ2-7; CDR3nt: TGCGCCAGCAGGCCGGCCGGGACTTCCATTATCGTCTACGAGCAGTACTTC; CDR3aa: CASRPAGTSIIVYEQYF
d_gene: .; abundance: many; v_gene: TRBV18; j_gene: TRBJ2-2; CDR3nt: TGTGCCAGCTCACCAGGGACCGGGGAGCTGTTTTTT; CDR3aa: CASSPGTGELFF
d_gene: TRBD1; abundance: many; v_gene: TRBV10-3; j_gene: TRBJ1-5; CDR3nt: TGTGCCATCAGTGTCGACAGGGAGGGGCAGCCCCAGCATTTT; CDR3aa: CAISVDREGQPQHF
d_gene: TRBD2; abundance: .; v_gene: TRBV6-1; j_gene: TRBJ2-3; CDR3nt: TGTGCCAGCAGTGAAATCAGGACTAGTGGTGAAAGCATAGATACGCAGTATTTT; CDR3aa: CASSEIRTSGESIDTQYF
d_gene: .; abundance: many; v_gene: TRBV7-2; j_gene: TRBJ2-3; CDR3nt: TGTGCCAGCAGCTTAGTAGCGGATGCTAGCACAGATACGCAGTATTTT; CDR3aa: CASSLVADASTDTQYF
d_gene: .; abundance: many; v_gene: TRBV10-1; j_gene: TRBJ2-2; CDR3nt: TGCGCCAGCAGTGGGAACACCGGGGAGCTGTTTTTT; CDR3aa: CASSGNTGELFF
d_gene: .; abundance: many; v_gene: TRBV29-1; j_gene: TRBJ2-1; CDR3nt: TGCAGCGTCGAGTTGGGGCGGGGGCCCGAGGATGAGCAGTTCTTC; CDR3aa: CSVELGRGPEDEQFF
d_gene: .; abundance: many; v_gene: TRBV5-1; j_gene: TRBJ2-6; CDR3nt: TGCGCCAGCAGCTTGCCTGTTTCTGGGGCCAACGTCCTGACTTTC; CDR3aa: CASSLPVSGANVLTF
d_gene: .; abundance: many; v_gene: TRBV6-6; j_gene: TRBJ1-4; CDR3nt: TGTGCCAGCAGTTACGAGGGGACACCTAATGAAAAACTGTTTTTT; CDR3aa: CASSYEGTPNEKLFF